These 5 T cell receptor beta chains share one sample of origin, sequenced in a study of blood T cell repertoires in COVID-19. The protocol was immunoSEQ multiplex PCR, while the TCRdb copy is restricted to in-frame clones and leaves out a portion. Among hundreds of thousands of clones, 80% to 90% were seen once, and the ten largest hold around 1.1%. The sample comprised PBMCs or T cells enriched from blood (not recorded which). The receptors come from a man between 25 and 39 years old who had recovered from COVID-19.

The rearrangement joins TRBV30 to TRBJ2-3, with 10 bases identical to TRBD2. The CDR3 consists of 18 residues. CDR1 is GTSNPN, CDR2 SVGIG, per germline (reference sequence). The junction had 17 bases not matched to a gene; V was cut back by 2 bases and J by 6 bases. CDR3 in DNA: TGTGCCTGGAGTAACTCGTACTGGACTAGCGGAGGGCCGGATACGCAGTATTTT. Amino acid sequence: CAWSNSYWTSGGPDTQYF.

The rearrangement links TRBV3-1 (or the pseudogene TRBV3-2) to TRBJ2-3, with 9 nucleotides matching TRBD2. This CDR3 is built from 14 residues. CDR1 is LGHDT and CDR2 is YNNKEL in the germline V gene (reference sequence). Losses at the gene ends were 6 bases for V and 0 bases for J; bases not matched to a gene: 1. The CDR3 is CASSTSGSTDTQYF. In DNA, the CDR3 is TGTGCCAGCAGTACTAGCGGGAGCACAGATACGCAGTATTTT.

The V call is TRBV5-4, the J call TRBJ2-2; D is perhaps TRBD2 (6 bases). The CDR3 length is 17 residues. With 4 bases removed from V and 4 bases from J, the gap between germline ends came to 20 bases. Germline V gene sequence: CDR1 SGHNT, CDR2 YYREEE (reference sequence). This CDR3 is CASSPKTGSAGTGELFF. CDR3 coding DNA: TGTGCCAGCAGCCCGAAGACCGGGAGCGCTGGCACCGGGGAGCTGTTTTTT.

This rearrangement joins TRBV19 to TRBJ1-3, with no clear D. The CDR3 is made up of 16 amino acids. CDR1 and CDR2 (germline): LNHDA, SQIVND (reference sequence). Trimming shortened V by 5 bases and J by 3 bases, and 17 bases separated the two germline ends. The CDR3 region has the DNA TGTGCCAGTAGTCCCTCCCGGGGAACTAGTGGAAACACCATATATTTT. Amino acid sequence: CASSPSRGTSGNTIYF.

The rearrangement links TRBV18 to TRBJ2-5; 8 nucleotides align to TRBD1. This CDR3 region has 14 residues. Germline values: CDR1 KGHSH, CDR2 LQKENI. The ends lost 3 bases at V and 5 bases at J; junction bases unmatched: 5. CDR3: CASSPGQVFETQYF. For the CDR3, the DNA is TGTGCCAGCTCACCGGGACAGGTCTTCGAGACCCAGTACTTC.